The 19 T cell receptor beta chains presented below share a single source sample, sequenced in a study of T cell responses to AZD1222 COVID-19 vaccine. The assay was immunoSEQ multiplex PCR, and TCRdb's table has in-frame clones only and misses some. The repertoire holds some 170,000 clones, with around nine tenths as singletons. This specimen was peripheral blood, taken on day 0 of AZD1222 vaccination. The receptors here all came from an adult in good health.

The V and J genes are TRBV5-4 and TRBJ2-1; no definite D call. The CDR3 is 14 residues long. Trimming removed 4 bases from V and 5 bases from J, with 13 bases in between. Germline loops: CDR1 SGHNT, CDR2 YYREEE (reference sequence). The CDR3 region has the DNA TGTGCCAGCAGCCCTGATGGGCCGCACAATGAGCAGTTCTTC. Protein: CASSPDGPHNEQFF.

In this sample, this clone turned up once. V usage is TRBV27 and J usage is TRBJ2-1; D remains unclear. This CDR3 region has 15 residues. Germline V gene sequence: CDR1 MNHEY, CDR2 SMNVEV (reference sequence). Trimming cost V 3 bases and J 0 bases, with 9 bases left between them. In DNA, the CDR3 is TGTGCCAGCAGTTTTCTACAACGCTCCTACAATGAGCAGTTCTTC. Encoded protein: CASSFLQRSYNEQFF.

The rearrangement uses TRBV18 and TRBJ2-4, with 10 positions matching TRBD1. This CDR3 has 20 residues. V shed 4 bases and J 1 base; nucleotides not matched to a gene: 16. Germline-derived CDR1 and CDR2 are KGHSH and LQKENI. CDR3 coding DNA: TGTGCCAGCTCACTACTTGACCGGGACAGGGGTGTTGGGGCCAAAAACATTCAGTACTTC. Amino acid sequence: CASSLLDRDRGVGAKNIQYF.

This CDR3 reads CASSLEPGAEAFF. For the CDR3, the DNA is TGTGCCAGCAGCTTAGAGCCAGGGGCTGAAGCTTTCTTT. The gene calls are TRBV11-3 and TRBJ1-1; D is perhaps TRBD1 (6 bases). The CDR3 is 13 residues long. Germline values: CDR1 SGHNT, CDR2 YENEEA. The ends were cut back, 0 bases at V and 6 bases at J, with 8 bases in the middle.

The rearrangement joins TRBV27 to TRBJ1-2; 7 nucleotides align to TRBD1. The CDR3 is 12 residues long. Per the germline V gene, CDR1 is MNHEY and CDR2 is SMNVEV (reference sequence). The J segment lost 7 bases and the V segment lost 5 bases, leaving 4 bases of the junction unmatched. CDR3 protein: CASSPTGIGYTF. The CDR3 nucleotides are TGTGCCAGCAGTCCGACAGGGATTGGCTACACCTTC.

The J gene is TRBJ1-4, the V gene TRBV11-2; the D is unclear. There are 15 residues in the CDR3. Per the germline V gene, CDR1 is SGHAT and CDR2 is FQNNGV. V was clipped by 1 base and J by 3 bases, with 9 bases between them. The CDR3 region has the DNA TGTGCCAGCAGCTTAGCTCTCCCGGCTAATGAAAAACTGTTTTTT. Protein product: CASSLALPANEKLFF.

This chain joins TRBV30 and TRBJ2-1, with 9 positions matching TRBD2. Germline CDR1 and CDR2: GTSNPN and SVGIG (reference sequence). J was trimmed by 1 base and V by 0 bases; bases with no gene match: 4. The CDR3 runs to 16 residues. The DNA for the CDR3 is TGTGCCTGGAGTGTACTAGCGGGCACTTCCTACAATGAGCAGTTCTTC. It specifies CAWSVLAGTSYNEQFF.

V usage is TRBV10-3 and J usage is TRBJ2-4; no clear D gene. V was clipped by 6 bases and J by 12 bases, with 21 bases between them. CDR3 length: 14 amino acids. The germline V gene has CDR1 ENHRY and CDR2 SYGVKD. The CDR3 protein is CAIRNLVKGWPQYF. DNA for the CDR3: TGTGCCATCAGAAACTTGGTGAAAGGGTGGCCTCAGTACTTC.

The chain links TRBV12-3 or TRBV12-4 to TRBJ1-2, with no clear D. The CDR3 is made up of 12 amino acids. V was clipped by 1 base and J by 4 bases, with 4 bases between them. The CDR3 DNA reads TGTGCCAGCAGTTTAGGACCCTATGGCTACACCTTC. The encoded protein is CASSLGPYGYTF.

The V and J genes are TRBV12-3 or TRBV12-4 and TRBJ1-1, with D tentatively TRBD1 (5 bases). The germline V and J ends were trimmed by 4 bases and 7 bases, with 13 bases remaining between them. CDR3 length equals 13 residues. This chain's CDR3 is CASSYGGYYEAFF. The CDR3 DNA reads as TGTGCCAGCAGTTATGGGGGATACTATGAAGCTTTCTTT.

The rearrangement uses TRBV2 and TRBJ1-2; D might be TRBD1 (5 bases). Trimming took 4 bases from V and 0 from J, leaving 12 bases between them. The CDR3 has 15 amino acids. The germline gives CDR1 SNHLY, CDR2 FYNNEI. The chain's CDR3 is CASSGGSRANYGYTF. CDR3 nucleotide sequence: TGTGCCAGCAGTGGGGGGTCTAGGGCTAACTATGGCTACACCTTC.

The chain employs TRBV6-6 and TRBJ2-3; no clear D. The CDR3 has 16 residues. V gave up 4 bases and J gave up 1 base, with 15 bases separating them. Germline CDR1 reads MNHNY; CDR2 reads SVGAGI (reference sequence). The DNA of the CDR3 is TGTGCCAGCAGTTTCGACGGCGACTTTCGCACAGATACGCAGTATTTT. Encoded protein: CASSFDGDFRTDTQYF.

The CDR3 loop is CASSLADRGAYEQYF. The CDR3 nucleotides read TGTGCCAGCAGCTTAGCGGACAGGGGGGCCTACGAGCAGTACTTC. The V call is TRBV7-6, the J call TRBJ2-7; 10 positions match TRBD1. Per germline, CDR1 SGHVS and CDR2 FNYEAQ. The CDR3 loop spans 15 amino acids. After removal of 0 bases from V and 2 bases from J, the junction contained 1 base not matched to a gene.

The genes are TRBV27 and TRBJ1-1, with 9 nucleotides matching TRBD1. This CDR3 region has 14 residues. The J segment lost 10 bases and the V segment lost 7 bases, leaving 13 bases of the junction unmatched. The V gene's germline CDR1 is MNHEY and CDR2 SMNVEV (reference sequence). The CDR3: CASKPGTGYIGAFF. The CDR3 nucleotides are TGTGCCAGCAAGCCGGGGACAGGGTATATAGGAGCTTTCTTT.

The chain has TRBV5-4 and TRBJ1-1; TRBD1 might be the D (6 bases). Between the trimmed V and J ends, which lost 4 bases and 2 bases, there was a span of 12 bases. The germline gives CDR1 SGHNT, CDR2 YYREEE (reference sequence). The CDR3 covers 14 residues. The CDR3 DNA is TGTGCCAGCAGCGAGGACGGGGGCAACACTGAAGCTTTCTTT. Protein sequence: CASSEDGGNTEAFF.

V gene TRBV9 combines with J gene TRBJ1-2, with D hard to call. This CDR3 spans 14 amino acids. Germline assignment: CDR1 SGDLS and CDR2 YYNGEE. V gave up 2 bases and J gave up 3 bases, with 11 bases separating them. CDR3 sequence: CASSVDWGDYGYTF. The DNA for the CDR3 is TGTGCCAGCAGCGTGGATTGGGGAGACTATGGCTACACCTTC.

The CDR3 DNA sequence: TGTGCCTGGAGTGTAGCGGGAGGCCCCAATGAGCAGTTCTTC. Protein: CAWSVAGGPNEQFF. The chain combines TRBV30 with TRBJ2-1, with 9 bases lining up with TRBD2. The CDR3 runs to 14 residues. V lost 0 bases and J lost 6; bases outside the gene matches: 3. Germline V lookup: CDR1 GTSNPN, CDR2 SVGIG (reference sequence). Filled out from reference TRBV30 and TRBJ2-1, the complete variable domain reads SQTIHQWPATLVQPVGSPLSLECTVEGTSNPNLYWYRQAAGRGLQLLFYSVGIGQISSEVPQNLSASRPQDRQFILSSKKLLLSDSGFYLCAWSVAGGPNEQFFGPGTRLTVL.

The chain joins TRBV10-3 to TRBJ1-3; D not certain. V was cut by 4 bases and J by 0 bases, with 7 bases left in between. This CDR3 is built from 14 residues. Looked up from germline, CDR1 is ENHRY and CDR2 is SYGVKD. In DNA, the CDR3 is TGTGCCATCAGTGTGGGTGTCTCTGGAAACACCATATATTTT. This codes for CAISVGVSGNTIYF.

The rearrangement uses TRBV5-1 and TRBJ2-7; 14 bases line up with TRBD2. Germline CDR1 and CDR2: SGHRS and YFSETQ. The CDR3 is made up of 16 amino acids. The V and J ends lost 2 bases and 4 bases, in that order; junction bases with no gene match: 5. The CDR3 nucleotides read TGCGCCAGCAGCTTTGGACTAGCGGGAGGTATATACGAGCAGTACTTC. Protein sequence: CASSFGLAGGIYEQYF.